One and the same sample provided the 12 T cell receptor beta chains below, sequenced in a study of cytomegalovirus exposure and HLA in healthy donors. 13 Jbeta primers and 60 Vbeta primers were used for the PCR. Clones were read by immunoSEQ multiplex PCR, and TCRdb kept only the in-frame ones, dropping some. The profile shows around 40,000 clones, around 90% of them singletons. Sequenced: PBMCs. Receptors originate from a woman aged 40 to 50 in good health and CMV-seropositive.

This clone showed up just once. The chain combines TRBV27 with TRBJ1-2, with TRBD1 identical over 9 bases. This CDR3 is built from 16 residues. Germline loops: CDR1 MNHEY, CDR2 SMNVEV (reference sequence). V was pared by 2 bases and J by 7 bases, with 11 bases of the junction left unmatched. CDR3 residues: CASSLSVLGQGRGYTF. In DNA form, the CDR3 reads TGTGCCAGCAGTTTAAGTGTATTAGGACAGGGGCGTGGCTACACCTTC.

The V call is TRBV5-1, the J call TRBJ1-1, with D maybe TRBD1 (6 bases). V was cut by 0 bases and J by 2 bases, with 17 bases left in between. The CDR3 totals 17 residues. Germline V gene sequence: CDR1 SGHRS, CDR2 YFSETQ. CDR3 nucleotide sequence: TGCGCCAGCAGCTTGGACAGGGATGGGCACCTAAACACTGAAGCTTTCTTT. Encoded protein: CASSLDRDGHLNTEAFF.

The chain joins TRBV19 to TRBJ2-1; D remains unclear. This CDR3 has 11 residues. V was cut by 2 bases and J by 7 bases, with 3 bases left in between. Germline lookup yields CDR1 LNHDA and CDR2 SQIVND (reference sequence). The CDR3 sequence: CASSILNEQFF. In DNA form, the CDR3 reads TGTGCCAGTAGTATACTTAATGAGCAGTTCTTC.

The genes are TRBV9 and TRBJ1-1, with a tentative D call TRBD1 (6 bases). Per the germline V gene, CDR1 is SGDLS and CDR2 is YYNGEE. The CDR3 extends over 15 amino acids. V was trimmed by 3 bases and J by 0 bases, leaving 12 bases between them. CDR3 region: CASSAQGQLNTEAFF. CDR3 bases: TGTGCCAGCAGCGCCCAGGGACAATTGAACACTGAAGCTTTCTTT.

Concerning this clone: Germline is not matched at one junction end, which may reflect a read error. This sample includes further DNA sequences coding for the same CDR3. The chain combines TRBV11-3 with TRBJ2-5; TRBD1 matches at 9 bases. Germline values: CDR1 SGHNT, CDR2 YENEEA. CDR3 length: 15 amino acids. CDR3 amino acids: CASSLGQGVQETQYF. Here the CDR3 DNA reads TGTGCCAGCAGCTTAGGACAGGGGGTTCAAGAGACCCAATACTTC.

The chain recombines TRBV6-1 with TRBJ2-7, with D possibly being TRBD1 (6 bases). V lost 6 bases and J 5 bases, leaving 17 bases between the germline ends. Germline-derived CDR1 and CDR2 are MNHNS and SASEGT. The CDR3 totals 14 residues. The CDR3 region has the DNA TGTGCCAGCAGGAGGGACACGCTGGTCCACGAGCAGTACTTC. Its translation: CASRRDTLVHEQYF.

A single count supports this clone. The gene calls are TRBV6-4 and TRBJ2-6, with D perhaps matching TRBD1 (6 bases). Germline loops: CDR1 MRHNA, CDR2 SNTAGT. Deletions cut 5 bases from V and 1 base from J, with 9 bases between. CDR3 length: 15 amino acids. In nucleotides, the CDR3 is TGTGCCAGCAGTTTACAGGGATCTGGGGCCAACGTCCTGACTTTC. Translation gives CASSLQGSGANVLTF.

This chain uses TRBV18 with TRBJ2-1, with TRBD2 identical over 8 bases. Germline V gene lookup returns CDR1 KGHSH and CDR2 LQKENI. After removal of 3 bases from V and 3 bases from J, the junction contained 4 bases not matched to a gene. The CDR3 sequence is 15 residues long. CDR3 DNA sequence: TGTGCCAGCTCACCCATAGCGGGACACTACAATGAGCAGTTCTTC. This translates into CASSPIAGHYNEQFF.

The V and J genes are TRBV28 and TRBJ2-6, with D maybe TRBD1 (6 bases). The CDR3 spans 17 residues. Trimming took 4 bases from V and 0 from J, leaving 13 bases between them. Germline assignment: CDR1 MDHEN and CDR2 SYDVKM. CDR3 loop: CASSSEGVGSGANVLTF. The CDR3 nucleotides are TGTGCCAGCAGTTCCGAGGGGGTAGGCTCTGGGGCCAACGTCCTGACTTTC.

CDR3 in DNA: TGTGCCAGCAGTTCCCCTTCGAGGGATCGAAGGGCTTTCTTT. Translated: CASSSPSRDRRAFF. The gene calls are TRBV27 and TRBJ1-1; D is undetermined. The CDR3 runs to 14 residues. V was trimmed by 4 bases and J by 11 bases, leaving 20 bases between them. Germline CDR1 is MNHEY and CDR2 is SMNVEV (reference sequence).

The chain recombines TRBV7-9 with TRBJ2-7; 10 bases are shared with TRBD2. The ends lost 2 bases at V and 2 bases at J; junction bases unmatched: 9. The CDR3 totals 17 residues. Germline CDR1 SEHNR, CDR2 FQNEAQ (reference sequence). Written as DNA, the CDR3 is TGTGCCAGCAGCTTAAGGTTAAGGACTAGCGGCACCTACGAGCAGTACTTC. Protein product: CASSLRLRTSGTYEQYF.

The chain has TRBV12-5 and TRBJ2-7, with TRBD2 matching 14 bases. The CDR3 is made up of 17 amino acids. Germline V CDR1 and CDR2: LGHNT, FRNRAP. The V gene end was trimmed by 6 bases and the J gene end by 3 bases; junction bases not matched to a gene: 10. This CDR3 is CASGPERLAGGFYEQYF. CDR3 in DNA: TGTGCTAGTGGGCCGGAAAGACTAGCGGGGGGGTTCTACGAGCAGTACTTC.